The rows below give T cell receptor beta chains drawn from one sample of a study of CD4+ T cells in melanoma. The data were produced by immunoSEQ multiplex PCR, yet TCRdb's version contains in-frame clones alone and is incomplete. The data show 110,000 to 150,000 clones, about 93% seen once. The receptors shown here come from a human donor with melanoma. The CDR3 runs from the conserved cysteine through the conserved F or W. The D gene is left open where the match is weak. Clone size is shown for a subset of rows, as once, few, many or a class of expanded clone.

V: TRBV5-1
D: -
J: TRBJ1-1
size: -
DNA: TGCGCCAGCAGCTTGACACTTGATGAAGCTTTCTTT
CDR3: CASSLTLDEAFF

V: TRBV7-4
D: TRBD1
J: TRBJ1-4
size: -
DNA: TGTGCCAGCAGCCCGACGGACAGGGTAGGTGGTGAAAAACTGTTTTTT
CDR3: CASSPTDRVGGEKLFF

V: TRBV2
D: TRBD2
J: TRBJ2-7
size: -
DNA: TGTGCCAGTCTGCGGGGGGCCCAGTACGAGCAGTACTTC
CDR3: CASLRGAQYEQYF

V: TRBV18
D: -
J: TRBJ1-1
size: -
DNA: TGTGCCAGCTCACCAGCAGATTCGAACACTGAAGCTTTCTTT
CDR3: CASSPADSNTEAFF

V: TRBV7-9
D: -
J: TRBJ2-5
size: once
DNA: TGTGCCAGCAGCATACCGGAGACCCAGTACTTC
CDR3: CASSIPETQYF

V: TRBV6-1
D: TRBD1
J: TRBJ1-1
size: -
DNA: TGTGCCAGCACCTTTACAGGGGAGAACACTGAAGCTTTCTTT
CDR3: CASTFTGENTEAFF

V: TRBV7-2
D: -
J: TRBJ2-3
size: -
DNA: TGTGCCAGCAGCTTAATCCTAGTGGCAGATACGCAGTATTTT
CDR3: CASSLILVADTQYF

V: TRBV27
D: TRBD1
J: TRBJ1-2
size: -
DNA: TGTGCCAGCAGTCTCGGGACAGGGTGGGACTATGGCTACACCTTC
CDR3: CASSLGTGWDYGYTF

V: TRBV5-4
D: -
J: TRBJ1-5
size: -
DNA: TGTGCCAGCAGCTTAGACAATCAGCCCCAGCATTTT
CDR3: CASSLDNQPQHF

V: TRBV27
D: TRBD2
J: TRBJ2-2
size: -
DNA: TGTGCCAGCAGTTCGACCACCGTAGGGGTGCGGGGGGGCACCGGGGAGCTGTTTTTT
CDR3: CASSSTTVGVRGGTGELFF

V: TRBV29-1
D: -
J: TRBJ2-7
size: -
DNA: TGCAGCGTTATGAGTTTCGTGCCCTACGAGCAGTACTTC
CDR3: CSVMSFVPYEQYF

V: TRBV5-1
D: -
J: TRBJ2-1
size: -
DNA: TGCGCCAGCAGCTTGGGGGGGACGGGATACAATGAGCAGTTCTTC
CDR3: CASSLGGTGYNEQFF

V: TRBV7-3
D: -
J: TRBJ2-2
size: -
DNA: TGTGCCAGCAGCTTAACCGGGGTCACCGGGGAGCTGTTTTTT
CDR3: CASSLTGVTGELFF

V: TRBV30
D: -
J: TRBJ2-3
size: -
DNA: TGTGCCTGGAGCGCGACCCCAGATACGCAGTATTTT
CDR3: CAWSATPDTQYF

V: TRBV9
D: -
J: TRBJ2-5
size: -
DNA: TGTGCCAGCACCCATGGGGGGGGGCCAGAGACCCAGTACTTC
CDR3: CASTHGGGPETQYF

V: TRBV4-2
D: TRBD2
J: TRBJ2-1
size: -
DNA: TGTGCCAGCAGCCTGGAAGCGGGGGGCCACAATGAGCAGTTCTTC
CDR3: CASSLEAGGHNEQFF

V: TRBV15
D: -
J: TRBJ1-4
size: few
DNA: TGTGCCACCAGCAGGCCGGGGGGTAAGAATGAAAAACTGTTTTTT
CDR3: CATSRPGGKNEKLFF

V: TRBV4-2
D: -
J: TRBJ1-4
size: -
DNA: TGTGCCAGCAGCCAAGATCGGGGGGGGAAAAATGAAAAACTGTTTTTT
CDR3: CASSQDRGGKNEKLFF

V: TRBV18
D: -
J: TRBJ2-6
size: -
DNA: TGTGCCAGCTCACCATATGGTGTCCAGCCCGGGGCCAACGTCCTGACTTTC
CDR3: CASSPYGVQPGANVLTF

V: TRBV7-6
D: -
J: TRBJ1-5
size: -
DNA: TGTGCCAGCAGCTTGGGGGCTGGGAGCAATCAGCCCCAGCATTTT
CDR3: CASSLGAGSNQPQHF

V: TRBV5-1
D: TRBD2
J: TRBJ2-1
size: -
DNA: TGCGCCAGCAGCTTCCTAGCGGGCAGCACCTACAATGAGCAGTTCTTC
CDR3: CASSFLAGSTYNEQFF

V: TRBV2
D: -
J: TRBJ2-5
size: -
DNA: TGTGCCAGCTCTGACGGGGACCAGCGGGCGGAAACCCAGTACTTC
CDR3: CASSDGDQRAETQYF

V: TRBV11-2
D: TRBD1
J: TRBJ1-1
size: -
DNA: TGTGCCAGCAGCTTTCAACAGGGGGCTGGGACTGAAGCTTTCTTT
CDR3: CASSFQQGAGTEAFF

V: TRBV6-1
D: -
J: TRBJ2-1
size: -
DNA: TGTGCCAGCAAGCCACCTTTCGGGGTTTACAATGAGCAGTTCTTC
CDR3: CASKPPFGVYNEQFF

V: TRBV25-1
D: -
J: TRBJ2-3
size: once
DNA: TGTGCCAGCAGTGACGACAGAACTAGCACAGATACGCAGTATTTT
CDR3: CASSDDRTSTDTQYF

V: TRBV29-1
D: TRBD1
J: TRBJ1-3
size: once
DNA: TGCAGCGCGGCCGCCCTGACAGGGCTTGGAAACACCATATATTTT
CDR3: CSAAALTGLGNTIYF

V: TRBV18
D: -
J: TRBJ1-5
size: -
DNA: TGTGCCAGCTCACCGACGGGCGAGCCCCAGCATTTT
CDR3: CASSPTGEPQHF

V: TRBV11-2
D: -
J: TRBJ2-7
size: -
DNA: TGTGCCAGCGGGGTAGGGCCACTTTACGAGCAGTACTTC
CDR3: CASGVGPLYEQYF

V: TRBV27
D: TRBD1
J: TRBJ2-2
size: -
DNA: TGTGCCAGTTCGACACAGGGGTCCGGGGAGCTGTTTTTT
CDR3: CASSTQGSGELFF

V: TRBV18
D: TRBD1
J: TRBJ1-5
size: -
DNA: TGTGCCAGCTCACCGGTTGCAAGGGGGCCTTTTAATCAGCCCCAGCATTTT
CDR3: CASSPVARGPFNQPQHF

V: TRBV2
D: TRBD1
J: TRBJ1-6
size: -
DNA: TGTGCCAGCAGTGGGACAGGAGATTCACCCCTCCACTTT
CDR3: CASSGTGDSPLHF

V: TRBV5-1
D: -
J: TRBJ2-2
size: -
DNA: TGCGCCAGCAGCCCGCCAGGGGTTTCAACCGGGGAGCTGTTTTTT
CDR3: CASSPPGVSTGELFF

V: TRBV6-6
D: -
J: TRBJ2-7
size: few
DNA: TGTGCCAGCAGTTACTCCACAGGGAAGGGATACGAGCAGTACTTC
CDR3: CASSYSTGKGYEQYF

V: TRBV19
D: -
J: TRBJ1-1
size: -
DNA: TGTGCCAGTAGTATGTTCGAAGCTGGAGCTTTCTTT
CDR3: CASSMFEAGAFF

V: TRBV6-6
D: -
J: TRBJ1-3
size: -
DNA: TGTGCCAGCAGTGGGTGGTCCAGCTCTGGAAACACCATATATTTT
CDR3: CASSGWSSSGNTIYF

V: TRBV2
D: -
J: TRBJ1-4
size: -
DNA: TGTGCCAACCAGGAGGGGGGAGCTAATGAAAAACTGTTTTTT
CDR3: CANQEGGANEKLFF

V: TRBV5-5
D: TRBD1
J: TRBJ2-7
size: -
DNA: TGTGCCAGCTCGCCCCAACAGGGGGCCGCCATCCAGCAGTACTTC
CDR3: CASSPQQGAAIQQYF

V: TRBV9
D: -
J: TRBJ2-1
size: once
DNA: TGTGCCAGCAGCGTAGACGGTAATGAGCAGTTCTTC
CDR3: CASSVDGNEQFF

V: TRBV6-5
D: -
J: TRBJ2-1
size: -
DNA: TGTGCCAGCAGTTACTCCAGGGACAATGAGCAGTTCTTC
CDR3: CASSYSRDNEQFF

V: TRBV7-3
D: -
J: TRBJ2-1
size: -
DNA: TGTGCCAGCAGCCCACGGGCCTACGGTGACAACTCCTACAATGAGCAGTTCTTC
CDR3: CASSPRAYGDNSYNEQFF

V: TRBV5-8
D: -
J: TRBJ1-2
size: -
DNA: TGTGCCAGCAGCTTGCGGTTGACCGTGGGATTCTATGGCTACACCTTC
CDR3: CASSLRLTVGFYGYTF